Each of the 29 T cell receptor beta chains below was sequenced from the same sample in a study of blood T cell repertoires in COVID-19. Sequencing was performed with immunoSEQ multiplex PCR; in TCRdb, only in-frame clones are kept and a portion is missing. The sample holds over 30,000 clones; less than 90% are singletons and the top ten take 15% to 20%. Sequences were obtained from peripheral blood. Source of these receptors: an older woman with active COVID-19.

This clone was recorded a few times. V is TRBV5-1 and J is TRBJ2-5, with 7 bases aligning to TRBD2. The junction had 3 bases not matched to a gene; V was cut back by 4 bases and J by 0 bases. Germline CDR1 reads SGHRS; CDR2 reads YFSETQ. The CDR3 totals 14 residues. CDR3 nucleotides: TGCGCCAGCAGCCTGAGCGGGGACCAAGAGACCCAGTACTTC. Its translation is CASSLSGDQETQYF.

The chain links TRBV12-5 to TRBJ1-1; a weak D match, TRBD1 (6 bases). The V gene lost 10 bases and the J gene lost 0 bases, with 12 bases spanning the gap. The V gene's germline CDR1 is LGHNT and CDR2 FRNRAP. The CDR3 sequence is 13 residues long. The CDR3 DNA follows: TGTGCTATCTCACAGGGCCTGAACACTGAAGCTTTCTTT. Translating it yields CAISQGLNTEAFF.

The gene calls are TRBV11-2 and TRBJ2-1; no definite D call. V lost 3 bases to trimming and J lost 2 bases, with 5 bases between them. The germline V gene encodes CDR1 SGHAT and CDR2 FQNNGV. The CDR3 is made up of 13 amino acids. CDR3 sequence reads: CASSFVTYNEQFF. The CDR3 DNA reads TGTGCCAGCAGCTTTGTCACCTACAATGAGCAGTTCTTC. The whole variable domain, remainder taken from reference TRBV11-2 and TRBJ2-1, is EAGVAQSPRYKIIEKRQSVAFWCNPISGHATLYWYQQILGQGPKLLIQFQNNGVVDDSQLPKDRFSAERLKGVDSTLKIQPAKLEDSAVYLCASSFVTYNEQFFGPGTRLTVL.

The chain employs TRBV6-5 and TRBJ2-1, with 11 bases identical to TRBD2. CDR3 size: 15 residues. The V gene's germline CDR1 is MNHEY and CDR2 SVGAGI. J gave up 4 bases and V 5 bases, and 4 bases lay outside the gene matches. The DNA for the CDR3 is TGTGCCAGCAGTAAGACTAGCGGGGCGTACAATGAGCAGTTCTTC. Protein sequence: CASSKTSGAYNEQFF.

This clone showed up just once. The chain links TRBV7-6 to TRBJ2-7; D may be TRBD1 (5 bases). The V gene lost 5 bases and the J gene lost 0 bases, with 11 bases spanning the gap. The germline V gene encodes CDR1 SGHVS and CDR2 FNYEAQ. The CDR3 contains 14 residues. The CDR3 loop is CASSQEQGSYEQYF. DNA of the CDR3: TGTGCCAGCAGCCAAGAGCAGGGCTCCTACGAGCAGTACTTC.

This clone was observed once. This chain joins TRBV14 and TRBJ2-1, with D hard to call. Germline CDR1 and CDR2: SGHDN and FVKESK. This CDR3 is 12 amino acids long. V was clipped by 2 bases and J by 6 bases, with 5 bases between them. The chain's CDR3 is CASSQSGNEQFF. The CDR3 nucleotides are TGTGCCAGCAGCCAATCCGGCAATGAGCAGTTCTTC.

The count of this clone is one. This chain uses TRBV2 with TRBJ2-3; D is undetermined. Germline assignment: CDR1 SNHLY and CDR2 FYNNEI. CDR3 length: 15 amino acids. Trimming stripped 4 bases from V and 2 bases from J, with 13 bases between. The CDR3 bases are TGTGCCAGCAGTGCCGTGCGACTGGCCACAGATACGCAGTATTTT. Protein: CASSAVRLATDTQYF.

In this sample, this clone turned up once. V and J are TRBV2 and TRBJ1-5; 7 nucleotides line up with TRBD1. V gave up 6 bases and J gave up 6 bases; unmatched junction bases: 5. The V gene's germline CDR1 is SNHLY and CDR2 FYNNEI. The CDR3 loop spans 13 amino acids. Here the CDR3 DNA reads TGTGCCAGCAGCCGGACAGGCGGTCAGCCCCAGCATTTT. Translated: CASSRTGGQPQHF.

The chain uses TRBV18 and TRBJ2-7; no clear D. CDR3 length: 13 residues. Germline loops: CDR1 KGHSH, CDR2 LQKENI. V shed 2 bases and J shed 3 bases, with 8 bases lying between them. CDR3 nucleotide sequence: TGTGCCAGCTCACCATCGGGTCGCTACGAGCAGTACTTC. Translated: CASSPSGRYEQYF.

The chain joins TRBV25-1 to TRBJ2-7; maybe TRBD2 (6 bases). This CDR3 is 16 amino acids long. Germline V CDR1 and CDR2: MGHDK, SYGVNS. V gave up 3 bases and J gave up 3 bases, with 18 bases separating them. The CDR3 protein is CASSDSGRTVYYEQYF. CDR3 DNA sequence: TGTGCCAGCAGTGATTCAGGGAGGACTGTCTACTACGAGCAGTACTTC.

The chain couples TRBV2 to TRBJ2-7; the D gene is possibly TRBD2 (6 bases). V lost 11 bases to trimming and J lost 2 bases, with 19 bases between them. The CDR3 is 14 residues long. CDR1 is SNHLY, CDR2 FYNNEI, per germline. In DNA, the CDR3 is TGTGCCTCCGGCGGCGGGACGGTGCCCTACGAGCAGTACTTC. The encoded protein is CASGGGTVPYEQYF.

The V call is TRBV27, the J call TRBJ2-1; 14 nucleotides line up with TRBD2. Germline CDR1 is MNHEY and CDR2 is SMNVEV (reference sequence). The trim removed 5 bases at V and 10 bases at J, leaving 7 bases unmatched. CDR3 size: 15 residues. CDR3: CASSPRLAGGPEQFF. Written as DNA, the CDR3 is TGTGCCAGCAGTCCCCGACTAGCGGGAGGGCCCGAGCAGTTCTTC.

The V call is TRBV19, the J call TRBJ2-3; 7 positions match TRBD1. The length of the CDR3 is 16 residues. Germline loops: CDR1 LNHDA, CDR2 SQIVND (reference sequence). V was pared by 2 bases and J by 5 bases, with 10 bases of the junction left unmatched. CDR3 protein: CASSIYGDRTLDTQYF. Written as DNA, the CDR3 is TGTGCCAGTAGTATATACGGGGACAGAACTCTAGATACGCAGTATTTT.

The chain is built from TRBV2 and TRBJ2-3; no reliable D call. Germline lookup yields CDR1 SNHLY and CDR2 FYNNEI. V lost 9 bases, J lost 2 bases, and 6 bases lay in between. The CDR3 has 11 amino acids. The CDR3 is CARSLTDTQYF. Here the CDR3 DNA reads TGTGCCAGAAGTCTCACAGATACGCAGTATTTT. Together with reference TRBV2 and TRBJ2-3, the CDR3 gives the full variable domain: EPEVTQTPSHQVTQMGQEVILRCVPISNHLYFYWYRQILGQKVEFLVSFYNNEISEKSEIFDDQFSVERPDGSNFTLKIRSTKLEDSAMYFCARSLTDTQYFGPGTRLTVL.

The rearrangement links TRBV10-1 to TRBJ1-3; 10 bases map to TRBD1. Germline V lookup: CDR1 WNHNN, CDR2 SYGVQD (reference sequence). This CDR3 region has 14 residues. V gave up 8 bases and J gave up 9 bases; unmatched junction bases: 10. CDR3 sequence (DNA): TGCGCCAGCCCAGAGGACAGGGGGGTTCGCACCATATATTTT. Translation gives CASPEDRGVRTIYF.

This chain joins TRBV10-3 and TRBJ1-1, with 10 bases matching TRBD1. The germline gives CDR1 ENHRY, CDR2 SYGVKD. The CDR3 loop spans 16 amino acids. V dropped 3 bases and J dropped 0; count of bases not matched to a gene: 4. The CDR3 DNA reads TGTGCCATCAGTGATTTGGGACAGGGGATGAACACTGAAGCTTTCTTT. The encoded protein is CAISDLGQGMNTEAFF.

The chain carries TRBV5-1 and TRBJ2-5, with D tentatively TRBD1 (6 bases). Trimming took 5 bases from V and 9 from J, leaving 17 bases between them. CDR1 is SGHRS, CDR2 YFSETQ, per germline. The CDR3 runs to 13 residues. The CDR3 nucleotides are TGCGCCAGCAGGTGGTCAGGGCCAGGGGCCCAGTACTTC. It yields the protein CASRWSGPGAQYF.

This clone was seen only once. The chain has TRBV9 and TRBJ1-2, with 10 bases fitting TRBD1. CDR3 length: 15 amino acids. CDR1 and CDR2 from the germline V gene are SGDLS and YYNGEE. V lost 3 bases, J lost 2 bases, and 4 bases stayed unmatched. The CDR3 protein is CASSAGQGENYGYTF. CDR3 DNA: TGTGCCAGCAGCGCAGGACAGGGGGAAAACTATGGCTACACCTTC. The full variable domain, its missing parts supplied by reference TRBV9 and TRBJ1-2, is DSGVTQTPKHLITATGQRVTLRCSPRSGDLSVYWYQQSLDQGLQFLIQYYNGEERAKGNILERFSAQQFPDLHSELNLSSLELGDSALYFCASSAGQGENYGYTFGSGTRLTVV.

This clone came up a few times. The genes are TRBV3-1 (or the pseudogene TRBV3-2) and TRBJ2-7; 7 bases are a match to TRBD1. The CDR3 sequence is 15 residues long. The V and J ends lost 1 base and 2 bases, in that order; junction bases with no gene match: 5. Germline lookup yields CDR1 LGHDT and CDR2 YNNKEL (reference sequence). Here the CDR3 reads CASSQAWDRPYEQYF. CDR3 in DNA: TGTGCCAGCAGCCAAGCCTGGGACAGACCCTACGAGCAGTACTTC.

The genes are TRBV27 and TRBJ2-7; TRBD1 agrees at 7 bases. CDR1 is MNHEY, CDR2 SMNVEV, per germline (reference sequence). The CDR3 is 15 residues long. The J segment lost 2 bases and the V segment lost 0 bases, leaving 4 bases of the junction unmatched. The DNA for the CDR3 is TGTGCCAGCAGTTTATCCAACAGGGGCGCCTACGAGCAGTACTTC. Translated, it gives CASSLSNRGAYEQYF.

The rearrangement uses TRBV5-6 and TRBJ2-5, with 9 bases fitting TRBD2. From germline, CDR1 is SGHDT and CDR2 YYEEEE. The CDR3 totals 15 residues. The ends lost 1 base at V and 6 bases at J; junction bases unmatched: 7. The CDR3 spells CASSLSGLAGKTQYF. CDR3 nucleotide sequence: TGTGCCAGCAGCTTGTCCGGCCTAGCGGGGAAGACCCAGTACTTC.

The chain recombines TRBV2 with TRBJ1-1; TRBD1 agrees at 9 bases. V was pared by 6 bases and J by 5 bases, with 4 bases of the junction left unmatched. Germline V gene lookup returns CDR1 SNHLY and CDR2 FYNNEI. This CDR3 is 13 amino acids long. The CDR3 DNA sequence: TGTGCCAGCAGGGTACAGGGGGCGACTGAAGCTTTCTTT. Translation gives CASRVQGATEAFF.

The gene calls are TRBV28 and TRBJ2-7; TRBD1 aligns across 10 bases. Trimming removed 6 bases from V and 6 bases from J; junction bases left unmatched: 11. Looked up from germline, CDR1 is MDHEN and CDR2 is SYDVKM. The CDR3 length is 15 residues. In DNA form, the CDR3 reads TGTGCCAGCAGGGGCGACAGGGGGCGAGGAGTCGAGCAGTACTTC. Its translation: CASRGDRGRGVEQYF.

The genes are TRBV1 and TRBJ2-3; the table's D call TRBD1 went unverified against the DNA. TRBV1 is designated a pseudogene. The CDR3 covers 15 residues. The CDR3 sequence is CTSSRRDRSTDTQYF. In DNA form, the CDR3 reads TGCACCAGCAGCCGAAGGGACAGGTCGACAGATACGCAGTATTTT.

This chain joins TRBV29-1 and TRBJ2-1; TRBD1 agrees at 7 bases. After removal of 7 bases from V and 2 bases from J, the junction contained 5 bases not matched to a gene. The germline gives CDR1 SQVTM, CDR2 ANQGSEA. This CDR3 contains 13 residues. The CDR3 DNA follows: TGCAGCGCCGCCCAGGGGGCCTACAATGAGCAGTTCTTC. Translated: CSAAQGAYNEQFF.

The chain combines TRBV5-1 with TRBJ2-7; TRBD1 is a possible D gene (6 bases). The CDR3 is 14 amino acids. V lost 1 base, J lost 2 bases, and 10 bases lay in between. CDR1 and CDR2 from the germline V gene are SGHRS and YFSETQ. CDR3 sequence reads: CASSLMGAAYEQYF. Written as DNA, the CDR3 is TGCGCCAGCAGCTTGATGGGGGCGGCCTACGAGCAGTACTTC.

The V call is TRBV28, the J call TRBJ2-7, with TRBD2 matching 13 bases. Germline V gene data show CDR1 as MDHEN and CDR2 as SYDVKM. After removal of 7 bases from V and 4 bases from J, the junction contained 10 bases not matched to a gene. This CDR3 region has 16 residues. CDR3 coding DNA: TGTGCCAGCACCGACGGACTAGCGGGAGCATCATACGAGCAGTACTTC. As protein: CASTDGLAGASYEQYF.

This CDR3 is CASSPDLRGGMSYNEQFF. Here the CDR3 DNA reads TGTGCCAGCAGCCCCGACCTCCGCGGCGGAATGAGTTACAATGAGCAGTTCTTC. This chain uses TRBV11-2 with TRBJ2-1; D unresolved. Per germline, CDR1 SGHAT and CDR2 FQNNGV. Trimming took 5 bases from V and 4 from J, leaving 24 bases between them. There are 18 residues in the CDR3.

V usage is TRBV6-2 or TRBV6-3 and J usage is TRBJ2-2; D call uncertain. The CDR3 extends over 13 amino acids. Trimming cost V 0 bases and J 6 bases, with 5 bases left between them. Germline V gene data show CDR1 as MNHEY and CDR2 as SVGEGT. Here the CDR3 DNA reads TGTGCCAGCAGTTACTCAAGCCCCGGGGAGCTGTTTTTT. This sequence encodes CASSYSSPGELFF.